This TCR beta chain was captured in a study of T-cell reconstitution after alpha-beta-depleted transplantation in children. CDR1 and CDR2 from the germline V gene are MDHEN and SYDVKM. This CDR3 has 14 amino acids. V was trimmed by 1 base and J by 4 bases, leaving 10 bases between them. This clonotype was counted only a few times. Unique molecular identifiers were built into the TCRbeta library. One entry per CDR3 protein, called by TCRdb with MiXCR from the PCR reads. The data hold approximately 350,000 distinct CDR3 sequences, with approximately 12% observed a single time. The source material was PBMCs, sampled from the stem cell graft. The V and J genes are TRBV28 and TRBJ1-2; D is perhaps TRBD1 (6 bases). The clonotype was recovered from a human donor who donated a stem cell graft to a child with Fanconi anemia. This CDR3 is CASSLFEGGYGYTF. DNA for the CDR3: TGTGCCAGCAGTTTATTTGAGGGGGGCTATGGCTACACCTTC.